This T cell receptor beta chain was identified in a study of monozygotic twins with inflammatory bowel disease (dated by TCRdb to the late 2010s). Turning to the overall study: The complete study included about 30 monozygotic twin pairs: 19 IBD-discordant Danish pairs and nine German pairs, of which four were IBD-concordant and five were IBD-discordant. The search for disease-associated traits relied mainly on comparing IBD patients with their genetically identical healthy co-twins within discordant pairs. Each individual had, on average, about 151 000 unique TCRalpha sequences and 181 000 unique TCRbeta sequences available for analysis.

Library prep was done by 5' RACE. Preparation of each TCR library used 3,000 to 3,500 ng of total RNA. For each sample, cDNA synthesis was carried out in eight separate reactions using SMARTScribe reverse transcriptase. Unique molecular identifiers containing a 6-nucleotide sample barcode were introduced through template switching during cDNA synthesis. TCRalpha and TCRbeta cDNA was amplified by two nested PCRs of approximately 17 and 9 cycles, with bead purification after each PCR. Before amplification, cDNA was treated with uracil DNA-glycosylase and purified using the QIAquick PCR purification kit. In the second PCR, Illumina TruSeq-compatible adapters and sample-specific barcodes were added. TapeStation and Qubit were used to check library quality and concentration, and 5 ng of each library went into the pool. Sequencing of the pooled libraries was done on an Illumina HiSeq2500 single-index Rapid Run using custom sequencing primers and 2 x 100 bp reads. Concerning the study's data processing: PCR and sequencing errors were corrected by UMI-based consensus assembly using MiGEC version 1.2.6. MiXCR version 2.1.1 was used to carry out V(D)J alignment, clonotype assembly and CDR3 extraction. Normalisation of gene usage, clonotype sharing and MAIT/NKT TCR abundance was achieved by analysing the top 1000, 10 000 and 20 000 clonotypes per sample. After downsampling to 27 000 UMIs, diversity was calculated as the inverse Simpson index using the vegan R package. Paired Mann-Whitney U tests were applied to discordant twin pairs, and Benjamini-Hochberg correction was used for multiple testing. Reprocessed by TCRdb, the reads give a single entry per CDR3 protein sequence, without DNA. What appears here as the V and J calls and clone size reflects TCRdb's work, not the paper's. The sample's table covers 85,000 to 110,000 distinct CDR3 sequences. The top ten constitute under 2.5% of the sample.

Sequences GTSNPN (CDR1) and SVGIG (CDR2) are obtained from the germline V gene (reference sequence). Measured from the cysteine to the phenylalanine, the CDR3 is 15 residues long. No coding sequence is recorded. General conclusions and limits of the study: Because patients were on differing immunosuppressive treatments, the repertoires may have picked up extra background noise and inter-individual variability. No difference in repertoire similarity was observed between concordant and discordant twins, possibly owing to limited statistical power. Fewer clonotypes were shared with other individuals by IBD patients than by healthy twins, most markedly in patients showing signs of disease activity. Distinction between different T cell subtypes could not be achieved in the analysis. No single strong signal or clonotype linked to IBD turned up in the results, so the idea that one exists was not supported. IBD patients had lower TCRbeta repertoire diversity, measured by the inverse Simpson index, than their healthy co-twins.

From each donor, an approximately 2.4 ml peripheral blood sample was collected into PAXgene tubes and kept at -80 degrees C. Without T cell sorting, total RNA was isolated from whole blood using the PAXgene blood miRNA kit on an automated QIAcube. Peripheral blood from monozygotic twin pairs concordant or discordant for inflammatory bowel disease was subjected to deep TCRalpha and TCRbeta repertoire profiling with unique molecular barcoding. For every twin pair, smoking habits were documented, and each individual was categorised as a current, former or never smoker. Points on this clonotype: Its antigen is currently not known.

The V gene is TRBV30 and the J gene is TRBJ2-1; TCRdb outputs TRBD2, but without DNA this stays unchecked. The sample consisted of blood. The TCR sequence derives from a human donor with ulcerative colitis or Crohn's disease, or a healthy co-twin of an affected twin (not recorded which). The CDR3 protein: CAWSVKTTNYNEQFF.